The 25 T cell receptor beta chains in this list originate from one sample, sequenced in a study of graft-versus-host responses after intestinal transplantation. Sequencing was performed with immunoSEQ multiplex PCR; in TCRdb, only in-frame clones are kept and a portion is missing. This table holds about 120,000 clones, 85% to 95% found once. No antigens are known for them. The starting material was unstimulated CD8+ T cells sorted from spleen or lymph node cells, obtained before transplant. The receptors derive from a human donor who was the organ donor for an intestinal transplant.

The rearrangement links TRBV10-3 to TRBJ1-2, with 8 bases aligning to TRBD1. The CDR3 sequence is 16 residues long. Germline V CDR1 and CDR2: ENHRY, SYGVKD. J was trimmed by 6 bases and V by 7 bases; bases with no gene match: 16. CDR3 region: CAIKPDRDVGWDGYTF. In DNA form, the CDR3 reads TGTGCCATCAAACCGGACAGGGATGTGGGATGGGATGGCTACACCTTC.

V gene TRBV27 combines with J gene TRBJ2-2, with 13 bases lining up with TRBD2. Germline CDR1 reads MNHEY; CDR2 reads SMNVEV (reference sequence). The V and J ends lost 8 bases and 4 bases, in that order; junction bases with no gene match: 4. This CDR3 is built from 15 residues. The chain's CDR3 is CASGLAGVGTGELFF. In DNA form, the CDR3 reads TGTGCCAGCGGACTAGCGGGAGTTGGCACCGGGGAGCTGTTTTTT.

In DNA, the CDR3 is TGTGCCAGCAGTCAGGGACAGCCGAACACTGAAGCTTTCTTT. Translated, it gives CASSQGQPNTEAFF. The V gene is TRBV6-1, the J gene TRBJ1-1; 7 nucleotides agree with TRBD1. The germline V gene encodes CDR1 MNHNS and CDR2 SASEGT. The junction had 4 bases not matched to a gene; V was cut back by 5 bases and J by 1 base. The CDR3 totals 14 residues.

As for this clone: Mismatch with germline at one junction end may stem from a read error. Other DNA sequences in this specimen translate into the identical CDR3. This chain uses TRBV6-1 with TRBJ2-6; D may match TRBD1 or TRBD2 (5 bases each). CDR1 and CDR2 from the germline V gene are MNHNS and SASEGT. CDR3 size: 14 residues. This CDR3 reads CASSEKRGANVLTF. The DNA for the CDR3 is TGTGCCAGCAGTGAGAAAAGAGGGGCCAACGTCCTGACCTTC.

This chain connects TRBV6-1 to TRBJ2-1; D not certain. The ends were cut back, 2 bases at V and 0 bases at J, with 14 bases in the middle. In germline, CDR1 is MNHNS, CDR2 SASEGT. CDR3 length equals 17 residues. CDR3 loop: CASSEYAPYLSYNEQFF. DNA for the CDR3: TGTGCCAGCAGTGAATACGCGCCTTATCTCTCCTACAATGAGCAGTTCTTC.

The chain recombines TRBV23-1 with TRBJ1-5; no firm D call. TRBV23-1 is assigned to the ORF class and has an uncertain function. CDR3 size: 12 residues. V was trimmed by 0 bases and J by 7 bases, leaving 4 bases between them. CDR3 in amino acids: CASSQSIQPQHF. For the CDR3, the DNA is TGCGCCAGCAGTCAATCGATACAGCCCCAGCATTTT.

The chain couples TRBV29-1 to TRBJ2-2; 11 nucleotides agree with TRBD2. Germline lookup yields CDR1 SQVTM and CDR2 ANQGSEA. V was clipped by 4 bases and J by 5 bases; unmatched bases: 3. This CDR3 contains 14 residues. CDR3 residues: CSVAWTSGTGELFF. For the CDR3, the DNA is TGCAGCGTTGCCTGGACTAGCGGGACCGGGGAGCTGTTTTTT.

This sequence joins TRBV29-1 and TRBJ2-3; D is possibly TRBD2 (6 bases). Trimming left V 7 bases short and J 3 bases short, with 14 bases between. The length of the CDR3 is 13 residues. CDR1 and CDR2 from the germline V gene are SQVTM and ANQGSEA. DNA for the CDR3: TGCAGCGCCCCCATGGAGGGAACAGATACGCAGTATTTT. Translating gives CSAPMEGTDTQYF.

This sequence joins TRBV7-9 and TRBJ2-5; D gene unclear. V was clipped by 5 bases and J by 14 bases, with 6 bases between them. Germline values: CDR1 SEHNR, CDR2 FQNEAQ (reference sequence). This CDR3 is 8 amino acids long. In DNA form, the CDR3 reads TGTGCCAGCAGCCCCTACTACTTC. Translated, it gives CASSPYYF.

V is TRBV9 and J is TRBJ2-1; 7 bases fit TRBD1. Germline CDR1 and CDR2: SGDLS and YYNGEE. This CDR3 is 15 amino acids long. V lost 3 bases, J lost 7 bases, and 10 bases stayed unmatched. The CDR3 DNA is TGTGCCAGCAGCGACTCCTCCGGGACAGTGAATGAGCAGTTCTTC. Its translation: CASSDSSGTVNEQFF.

The rearrangement links TRBV27 to TRBJ1-1; the D gene is possibly TRBD1 (5 bases). Trimming left V 2 bases short and J 5 bases short, with 9 bases between. The CDR3 runs to 13 residues. In germline, CDR1 is MNHEY, CDR2 SMNVEV (reference sequence). The CDR3 DNA reads TGTGCCAGCAGTTTAATGGGGCTAACTGAAGCTTTCTTT. This codes for CASSLMGLTEAFF.

The rearrangement links TRBV28 to TRBJ2-7, with D unresolved. The germline V and J ends were trimmed by 5 bases and 0 bases, with 5 bases remaining between them. There are 12 residues in the CDR3. Germline CDR1 is MDHEN and CDR2 is SYDVKM. The CDR3 DNA is TGTGCCAGCAGTGAGGTCTCCTACGAGCAGTACTTC. It encodes CASSEVSYEQYF.

The chain combines TRBV25-1 with TRBJ1-1; D uncertain. CDR1 MGHDK and CDR2 SYGVNS come from the germline V gene. This CDR3 contains 12 residues. Trimming took off 5 bases at V and 5 bases at J, with 9 bases between the two ends. As DNA, the CDR3 is TGTGCCAGCAGTCCTGGGTGGACTGAAGCTTTCTTT. As protein: CASSPGWTEAFF.

CDR3 loop: CASSLWAGYGPQHF. CDR3 nucleotide sequence: TGTGCCAGCAGCTTGTGGGCAGGGTACGGACCCCAGCATTTT. This rearrangement joins TRBV5-6 to TRBJ1-5; D perhaps matches TRBD1 (5 bases). Trimming cost V 1 base and J 10 bases, with 15 bases left between them. From germline, CDR1 is SGHDT and CDR2 YYEEEE. The CDR3 extends over 14 amino acids. Combining the CDR3 with reference TRBV5-6 and TRBJ1-5 gives the whole variable domain DAGVTQSPTHLIKTRGQQVTLRCSPKSGHDTVSWYQQALGQGPQFIFQYYEEEERQRGNFPDRFSGHQFPNYSSELNVNALLLGDSALYLCASSLWAGYGPQHFGDGTRLSIL.

The chain has TRBV5-1 and TRBJ2-1; 11 positions match TRBD2. The CDR3 is 17 residues long. CDR1 is SGHRS, CDR2 YFSETQ, per germline. J gave up 5 bases and V 5 bases, and 12 bases lay outside the gene matches. The CDR3 nucleotides are TGCGCCAGCAGTCAATACGGGACTAGCGGTTATAACAATGAGCAGTTCTTC. It encodes CASSQYGTSGYNNEQFF. Full variable domain (rest looked up from reference TRBV5-1 and TRBJ2-1): KAGVTQTPRYLIKTRGQQVTLSCSPISGHRSVSWYQQTPGQGLQFLFEYFSETQRNKGNFPGRFSGRQFSNSRSEMNVSTLELGDSALYLCASSQYGTSGYNNEQFFGPGTRLTVL.

This clone came up once. The chain has TRBV27 and TRBJ1-1, with TRBD1 as a possible D gene (5 bases). Trimming stripped 3 bases from V and 0 bases from J, with 17 bases between. Germline values: CDR1 MNHEY, CDR2 SMNVEV (reference sequence). The CDR3 runs 17 residues. CDR3 nucleotides: TGTGCCAGCAGTTTGTTTCGAGGGGCCGGTATGAACACTGAAGCTTTCTTT. This encodes CASSLFRGAGMNTEAFF.

V is TRBV11-2 and J is TRBJ2-7; tentatively, D is TRBD1 (6 bases). Germline CDR1 and CDR2: SGHAT and FQNNGV. Trimming shortened V by 1 base and J by 3 bases, and 13 bases separated the two germline ends. This CDR3 region has 15 residues. CDR3 sequence: CASSLGPYRDYEQYF. The CDR3 DNA reads TGTGCCAGCAGCTTAGGCCCATACAGGGACTACGAGCAGTACTTC.

The gene calls are TRBV7-9 and TRBJ2-5, with 7 bases that match TRBD2. The DNA end is a closer match to TRBJ2-7, so the J assignment may be wrong. The germline gives CDR1 SEHNR, CDR2 FQNEAQ (reference sequence). CDR3 length: 17 residues. This CDR3 is CASSLVREKLFSYEQYF. For the CDR3, the DNA is TGTGCCAGCAGCTTAGTGCGGGAGAAGCTTTTCTCCTACGAGCAGTACTTC.

The chain carries TRBV30 and TRBJ2-7; D may be TRBD1 (6 bases). V was trimmed by 0 bases and J by 4 bases, leaving 13 bases between them. Per germline, CDR1 GTSNPN and CDR2 SVGIG (reference sequence). CDR3 length: 14 amino acids. This CDR3 is CAWSVQGNIYEQYF. The CDR3 bases are TGTGCCTGGAGTGTACAGGGTAACATTTACGAGCAGTACTTC.

V gene TRBV28 combines with J gene TRBJ2-7, with 7 bases lining up with TRBD1. The CDR3 runs 14 residues. The trim removed 5 bases at V and 2 bases at J, leaving 6 bases unmatched. CDR1 is MDHEN, CDR2 SYDVKM, per germline. In nucleotides, the CDR3 is TGTGCCAGCAGTCCCAGGGGGAAGGCCTACGAGCAGTACTTC. Its protein product is CASSPRGKAYEQYF.

This sequence joins TRBV5-1 and TRBJ2-5, with 7 bases matching TRBD2. J gave up 4 bases and V 3 bases, and 18 bases lay outside the gene matches. The CDR3 loop spans 18 amino acids. Per germline, CDR1 SGHRS and CDR2 YFSETQ. The CDR3 reads CASSSSLVGLLKTETQYF. CDR3 coding DNA: TGCGCCAGCAGCTCGTCCTTGGTGGGACTACTAAAAACAGAGACCCAGTACTTC.

The genes are TRBV30 and TRBJ1-4; D is uncertain. V gave up 4 bases and J gave up 4 bases, with 10 bases separating them. CDR1 and CDR2 (germline): GTSNPN, SVGIG (reference sequence). The CDR3 has 13 amino acids. The chain's CDR3 is CAWTDGVNEKLFF. The CDR3 DNA is TGTGCCTGGACTGACGGGGTTAATGAAAAACTGTTTTTT.

The gene calls are TRBV7-2 and TRBJ2-1; D not certain. The V gene lost 2 bases and the J gene lost 3 bases, with 8 bases spanning the gap. This CDR3 spans 14 amino acids. The germline CDR1 and CDR2 sequences are SGHTA and FQGNSA. The CDR3 sequence: CASSLHQDYNEQFF. The CDR3 nucleotides are TGTGCCAGCAGCTTACACCAGGACTACAATGAGCAGTTCTTC.

This clone was seen only once. This chain connects TRBV7-9 to TRBJ1-5, with D possibly TRBD1 on 5 matching bases. The V gene's germline CDR1 is SEHNR and CDR2 FQNEAQ (reference sequence). Trimming took 4 bases from V and 5 from J, leaving 18 bases between them. The CDR3 has 16 residues. CDR3 DNA sequence: TGTGCCAGCAGCTCTACGAGGTCAGGGACTTATCAGCCCCAGCATTTT. This translates into CASSSTRSGTYQPQHF.

V usage is TRBV4-1 and J usage is TRBJ1-6; the D is unclear. Germline CDR1 reads MGHRA; CDR2 reads YSYEKL. The CDR3 has 14 amino acids. V dropped 1 base and J dropped 8 bases, with 9 bases sitting between them. The CDR3 DNA reads TGCGCCAGCAGCCAAGTGGTAAGGGATTCACCCCTCCACTTT. Translated, it gives CASSQVVRDSPLHF.